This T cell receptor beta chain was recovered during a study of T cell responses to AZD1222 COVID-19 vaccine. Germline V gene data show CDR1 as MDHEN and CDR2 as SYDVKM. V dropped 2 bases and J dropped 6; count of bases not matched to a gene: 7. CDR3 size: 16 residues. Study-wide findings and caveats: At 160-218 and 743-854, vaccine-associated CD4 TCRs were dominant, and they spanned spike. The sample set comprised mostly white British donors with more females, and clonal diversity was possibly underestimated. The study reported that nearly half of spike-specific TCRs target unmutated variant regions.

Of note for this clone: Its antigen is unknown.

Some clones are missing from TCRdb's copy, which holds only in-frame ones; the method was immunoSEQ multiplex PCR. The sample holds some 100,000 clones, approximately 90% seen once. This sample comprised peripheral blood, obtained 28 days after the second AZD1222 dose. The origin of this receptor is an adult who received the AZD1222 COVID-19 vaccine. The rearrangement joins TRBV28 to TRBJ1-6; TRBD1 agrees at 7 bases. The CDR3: CASSLDRASGNSPLHF. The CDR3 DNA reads TGTGCCAGCAGTTTAGACAGGGCGTCGGGTAATTCACCCCTCCACTTT.